Below, one TCR beta chain is given with its context. Per the original methods: Amplification of reference gene primers was used by the study to estimate nucleated cell counts. The protocol was immunoSEQ multiplex PCR, while the TCRdb copy is restricted to in-frame clones and leaves out a portion. For V, J and clone size, that table is used; D and trimming come from the DNA. The table shows roughly 250,000 clones, with around nine tenths occurring only once. CDR1 and CDR2 from the germline V gene are PRHDT and FYEKMQ (reference sequence). V was pared by 0 bases and J by 7 bases, with 5 bases of the junction left unmatched. The CDR3 spans 14 residues. Grouping used clinical history reported by participants in a survey and questionnaire. The data belong to a study of blood T cell repertoires in COVID-19. Background on the study: Both acute and convalescent COVID-19 samples were obtained from the United States, Italy and Spain.

What was sequenced was PBMCs or T cells enriched from blood (not recorded which). V is TRBV13 and J is TRBJ1-1, with TRBD1 matching over 7 bases. The clonotype originates from a woman between 18 and 29 years old who had recovered from COVID-19. Written as DNA, the CDR3 is TGTGCCAGCAGCTTAGGAGGGGGCAAGGATGAAGCTTTCTTT. Its protein is CASSLGGGKDEAFF.